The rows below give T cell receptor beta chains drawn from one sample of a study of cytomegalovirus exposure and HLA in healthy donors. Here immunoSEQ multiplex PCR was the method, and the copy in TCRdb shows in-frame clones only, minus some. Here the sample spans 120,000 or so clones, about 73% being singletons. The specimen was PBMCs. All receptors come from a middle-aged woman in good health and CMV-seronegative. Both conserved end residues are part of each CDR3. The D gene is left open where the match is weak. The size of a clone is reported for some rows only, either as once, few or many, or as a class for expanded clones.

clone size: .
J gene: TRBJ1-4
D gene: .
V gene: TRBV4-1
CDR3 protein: CASRIVATNEKLFF
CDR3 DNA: TGCGCCAGCAGGATAGTTGCAACTAATGAAAAACTGTTTTTT

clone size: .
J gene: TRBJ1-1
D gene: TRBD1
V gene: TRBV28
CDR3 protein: CASTKTGLRNTEAFF
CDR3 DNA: TGTGCCAGCACCAAGACAGGGTTACGGAACACTGAAGCTTTCTTT

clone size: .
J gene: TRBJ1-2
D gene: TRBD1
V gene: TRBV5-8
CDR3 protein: CASSARDSEYYGYTF
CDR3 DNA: TGTGCCAGCAGCGCCCGGGACAGCGAATATTATGGCTACACCTTC

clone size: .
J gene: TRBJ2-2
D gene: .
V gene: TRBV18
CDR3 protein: CASSPGGYTGELFF
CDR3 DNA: TGTGCCAGCTCACCCGGAGGATACACCGGGGAGCTGTTTTTT

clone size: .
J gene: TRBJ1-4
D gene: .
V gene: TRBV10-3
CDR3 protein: CAISDPRVYEKLFF
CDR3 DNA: TGTGCCATCAGTGACCCCAGGGTCTACGAAAAACTGTTTTTT

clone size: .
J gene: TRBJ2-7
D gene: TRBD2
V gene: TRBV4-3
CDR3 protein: CASSQETSGIYEQYF
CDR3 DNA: TGCGCCAGCAGCCAAGAGACTAGCGGGATCTACGAGCAGTACTTC

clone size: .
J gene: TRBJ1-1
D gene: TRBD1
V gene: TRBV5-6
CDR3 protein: CASSQATGATWVAFF
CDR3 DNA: TGTGCCAGCAGCCAAGCGACAGGGGCGACTTGGGTAGCTTTCTTT

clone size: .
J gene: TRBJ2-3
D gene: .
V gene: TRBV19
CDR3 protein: CASNLAAGKDTQYF
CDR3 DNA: TGTGCCAGTAATTTAGCGGCGGGCAAGGATACGCAGTATTTT

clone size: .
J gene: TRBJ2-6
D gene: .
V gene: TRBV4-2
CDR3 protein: CASSEAGNRAGANVLTF
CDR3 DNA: TGTGCCAGCAGCGAGGCAGGGAATCGCGCTGGGGCCAACGTCCTGACTTTC

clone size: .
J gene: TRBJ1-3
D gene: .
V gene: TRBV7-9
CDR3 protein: CSSSRPDSGNTIYF
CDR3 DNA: TGTTCCAGCAGCCGCCCAGACTCTGGAAACACCATATATTTT

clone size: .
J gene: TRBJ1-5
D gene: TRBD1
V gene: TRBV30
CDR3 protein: CAWREQGNQPQHF
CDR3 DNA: TGTGCCTGGAGAGAACAGGGGAATCAGCCCCAGCATTTT

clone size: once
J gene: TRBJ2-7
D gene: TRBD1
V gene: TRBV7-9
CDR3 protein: CASSFGRQGVYEQYF
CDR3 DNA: TGTGCCAGCAGCTTCGGCCGACAGGGGGTCTACGAGCAGTACTTC

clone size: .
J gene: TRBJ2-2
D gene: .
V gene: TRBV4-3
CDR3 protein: CATARTFNTGELFF
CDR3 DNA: TGCGCCACCGCGCGGACTTTCAACACCGGGGAGCTGTTTTTT

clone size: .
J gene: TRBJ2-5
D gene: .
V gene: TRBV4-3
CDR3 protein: CASSQVAFGSQETQYF
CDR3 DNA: TGCGCCAGCAGCCAAGTGGCTTTCGGGTCACAAGAGACCCAGTACTTC

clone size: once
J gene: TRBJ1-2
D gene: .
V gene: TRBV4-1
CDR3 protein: CASSRLWRGGRGGYTF
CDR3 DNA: TGCGCCAGCAGTCGACTTTGGCGGGGAGGGAGGGGTGGCTACACCTTC

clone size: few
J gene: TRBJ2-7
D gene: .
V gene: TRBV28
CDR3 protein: CASSHTSSEQYF
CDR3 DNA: TGTGCCAGCAGCCACACTAGCTCCGAGCAGTACTTC

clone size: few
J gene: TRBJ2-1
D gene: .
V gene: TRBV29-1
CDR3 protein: CSVEIPGLRGEQFF
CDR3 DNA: TGCAGCGTTGAAATACCTGGACTTCGCGGTGAGCAGTTCTTC

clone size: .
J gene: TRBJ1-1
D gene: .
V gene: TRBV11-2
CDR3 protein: CASSLAVGLGTEAFF
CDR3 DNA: TGTGCCAGCAGCTTAGCCGTGGGGCTAGGCACTGAAGCTTTCTTT

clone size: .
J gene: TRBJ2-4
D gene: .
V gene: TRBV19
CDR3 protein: CASSLAGAGVKNIQYF
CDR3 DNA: TGTGCCAGTAGCCTGGCCGGGGCAGGGGTTAAAAACATTCAGTACTTC

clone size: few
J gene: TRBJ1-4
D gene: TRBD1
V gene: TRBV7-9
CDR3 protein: CASSADRMREKLFF
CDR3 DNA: TGTGCCAGCAGCGCGGACAGGATGAGAGAAAAACTGTTTTTT

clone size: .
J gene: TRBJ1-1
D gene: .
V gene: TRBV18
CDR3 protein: CASSPRDTTEAFF
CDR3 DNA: TGTGCCAGCTCACCAAGGGACACCACTGAAGCTTTCTTT

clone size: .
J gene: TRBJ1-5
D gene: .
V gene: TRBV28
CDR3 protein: CASMQGGSNQPQHF
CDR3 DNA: TGTGCCAGCATGCAGGGAGGTAGCAATCAGCCCCAGCATTTT

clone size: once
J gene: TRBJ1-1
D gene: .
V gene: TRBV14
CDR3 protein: CASSQVAGVNTEAFF
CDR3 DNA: TGTGCCAGCAGCCAAGTGGCAGGGGTGAACACTGAAGCTTTCTTT

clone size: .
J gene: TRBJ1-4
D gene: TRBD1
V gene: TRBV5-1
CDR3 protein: CASSLTYPGGQEEKLFF
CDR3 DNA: TGCGCCAGCAGCTTGACCTACCCAGGGGGTCAGGAAGAAAAACTGTTTTTT

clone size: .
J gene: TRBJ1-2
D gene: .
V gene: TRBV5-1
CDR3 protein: CASSAEQGRNGYTF
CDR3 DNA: TGCGCCAGCAGCGCGGAACAGGGCCGGAATGGCTACACCTTC

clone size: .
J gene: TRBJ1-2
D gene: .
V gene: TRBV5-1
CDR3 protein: CASSPEAGVPGYTF
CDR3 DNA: TGCGCCAGCAGCCCGGAGGCCGGGGTCCCTGGCTACACCTTC

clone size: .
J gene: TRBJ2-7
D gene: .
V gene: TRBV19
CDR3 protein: CASSPGKAYEQYF
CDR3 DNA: TGTGCCTCAAGTCCGGGGAAAGCCTACGAGCAGTACTTC

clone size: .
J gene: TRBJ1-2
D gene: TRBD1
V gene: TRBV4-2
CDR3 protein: CASSQQGQGQDYGYTF
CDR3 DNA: TGTGCCAGCAGCCAACAGGGACAGGGCCAAGACTATGGCTACACCTTC

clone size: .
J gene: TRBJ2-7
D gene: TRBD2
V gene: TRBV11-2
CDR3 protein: CASSPRGAGKPTYEQYF
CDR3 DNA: TGTGCCAGCAGCCCCCGGGGAGCGGGAAAACCGACTTACGAGCAGTACTTC